Listed here is a single TCR beta chain. Assay used: immunoSEQ multiplex PCR; TCRdb lists only in-frame clones, some missing. The table lists around 180,000 clones, 82% of them singletons. V gave up 3 bases and J gave up 0 bases, with 14 bases separating them. CDR1 and CDR2 from the germline V gene are MDHEN and SYDVKM. CDR3 length equals 16 residues. The data derive from a study of blood T cell repertoires in COVID-19. J is TRBJ1-2 and V is TRBV28, with D possibly being TRBD1 (5 bases). The sequence came from an elderly woman with active or convalescent COVID-19. Material: peripheral blood. CDR3 sequence reads: CASSFETGVANYGYTF. CDR3 bases: TGTGCCAGCAGTTTCGAAACAGGAGTAGCTAACTATGGCTACACCTTC.